These T cell receptor beta chains were read from a single sample in a study of T cell responses to AZD1222 COVID-19 vaccine. Profiling relied on immunoSEQ multiplex PCR, and the TCRdb table lists in-frame clones only, not all of them. The table lists about 120,000 clones, roughly 88% of them singletons, with around 5.8% in the top ten. Specimen: peripheral blood, collected on day 0 of AZD1222 vaccination. Source of these receptors: an adult in good health. The CDR3 runs from the conserved cysteine through the conserved F or W. Some rows mark clone size as missing; the rest say once, few, many or name a class of expanded clone.

NA TRBV19 CASLSSGNTIYF
NA TRBV25-1 CASSGSGATNEKLFF
NA TRBV18 CASSQTLAGAYNEQFF
NA TRBV19 CASSIRSEGASGNTIYF
NA TRBV10-3 CAIKGQGGKTQYF
NA TRBV12-3/TRBV12-4 CASSLVQAGGYTF
NA TRBV7-6 CASSRHDRMSSYNSPLHF
NA TRBV6-5 CASSYLYRGEQFF
NA TRBV27 CASSSRGDRNYNSPLHF
NA TRBV11-2 CASSYTPGQGSDNSPLHF
NA TRBV18 CASSPDRVGAEAFF
few TRBV20-1 CSASRPLRRTEAFF
NA TRBV5-1 CASSLAATRALGELFF
NA TRBV28 CATKQGGGNTEAFF
NA TRBV27 CASSPTGSSYEQYF
few TRBV4-2 CASSQDVGGRGYTF
NA TRBV15 CATSRDRTGSNQPQHF
NA TRBV5-4 CASSLGGTNYGYTF
NA TRBV19 CASSLPGTGNQPQHF
NA TRBV4-2 CASSQEGLAVLGEQFF
NA TRBV2 CATRLSGTSGRYEQYF
once TRBV7-2 CASSLERQGADGYTF
NA TRBV10-2 CASLSGTVNTEAFF
NA TRBV25-1 CASSDRRAGKYGYTF
NA TRBV28 CASSLTSGTKDTQYF
NA TRBV5-4 CASSRGGQNTYNEQFF
once TRBV30 CAWSVGLADKETQYF